These 20 T cell receptor beta chains came from one sample sequenced in a study of neurological immune-mediated disorders. TCRdb recomputed calls from the 5' RACE reads with MiXCR, one row per CDR3 protein. The data show about 74,000 distinct CDR3 sequences, 4% to 6% seen once. What was sequenced was PBMCs. The receptors come from a man aged 18 to 29 with multiple sclerosis.

This clonotype was seen ten or more times. CDR3 residues: CASSRWTGRNFAGANVLTF. In DNA form, the CDR3 reads TGCGCCAGCAGCCGGTGGACAGGGAGAAACTTCGCTGGGGCCAACGTCCTGACTTTC. The chain carries TRBV4-3 and TRBJ2-6, with TRBD1 matching 8 bases. The CDR3 covers 19 residues. Germline lookup yields CDR1 LGHNA and CDR2 YSLEER. Unmatched junction bases numbered 13, after V lost 4 bases and J lost 2 bases.

This chain connects TRBV15 to TRBJ2-5, with D perhaps TRBD1 or TRBD2 (6 bases each). The CDR3 length is 15 residues. Germline V gene data show CDR1 as LNHNV and CDR2 as YYDKDF (reference sequence). V lost 5 bases to trimming and J lost 2 bases, with 15 bases between them. The CDR3 spells CATSGRTVRQETQYF. CDR3 bases: TGTGCCACCAGCGGGAGGACAGTAAGACAAGAGACCCAGTACTTC.

This clonotype was recorded at least ten times. This sequence joins TRBV5-1 and TRBJ2-1; 8 nucleotides line up with TRBD2. Germline CDR1 is SGHRS and CDR2 is YFSETQ. V was clipped by 1 base and J by 0 bases; unmatched bases: 6. CDR3 size: 17 residues. The CDR3 DNA reads as TGCGCCAGCAGCTTGCTTCCGAGCGGGGGCTCCTACAATGAGCAGTTCTTC. Its protein product is CASSLLPSGGSYNEQFF.

This clonotype has a count of ten or more. The chain couples TRBV24-1 to TRBJ2-3, with D unresolved. Germline CDR1 reads KGHDR; CDR2 reads SFDVKD. Trimming removed 1 base from V and 5 bases from J, with 3 bases in between. The CDR3 loop spans 12 amino acids. This CDR3 reads CATSDFEDTQYF. Written as DNA, the CDR3 is TGTGCCACCAGTGATTTTGAAGATACGCAGTATTTT.

This clonotype came up many times. This sequence joins TRBV29-1 and TRBJ2-3; tentatively, D is TRBD1 or TRBD2 (6 bases each). Trimming stripped 4 bases from V and 6 bases from J, with 17 bases between. The CDR3 consists of 14 residues. Germline loops: CDR1 SQVTM, CDR2 ANQGSEA. CDR3 sequence: CSVVWGASPDTQYF. CDR3 coding DNA: TGCAGCGTTGTTTGGGGGGCCTCTCCCGATACGCAGTATTTT.

This clonotype was seen ten or more times. The gene calls are TRBV12-3 or TRBV12-4 and TRBJ1-2; D unresolved. The CDR3 is made up of 16 amino acids. V was cut by 1 base and J by 2 bases, with 14 bases left in between. CDR3 loop: CASSLGGGLANYGYTF. The CDR3, as DNA: TGTGCCAGCAGTTTAGGAGGCGGGCTAGCAAACTATGGCTACACCTTC.

This clonotype has more than one count but fewer than ten. The chain uses TRBV5-1 and TRBJ1-2; TRBD1 matches at 8 bases. Germline values: CDR1 SGHRS, CDR2 YFSETQ. V trimming: 3 bases; J trimming: 8 bases; junction bases outside the gene matches: 9. This CDR3 is built from 14 residues. The CDR3 protein is CASSSWDRSGGYTF. The DNA for the CDR3 is TGCGCCAGCAGCTCCTGGGACAGGTCTGGGGGCTACACCTTC.

There are many counts of this clonotype. The chain has TRBV7-6 and TRBJ2-5; D gene uncertain. The length of the CDR3 is 16 residues. Trimming pared 5 bases from V and 0 bases from J, leaving 16 bases between. From germline, CDR1 is SGHVS and CDR2 FNYEAQ. The CDR3 bases are TGTGCCAGCAGCCCGAGGAATTTTGGGAACCAAGAGACCCAGTACTTC. This translates into CASSPRNFGNQETQYF.

On this clonotype itself: This may be a read error: a much more frequent sequence differs by one nucleotide. The gene calls are TRBV5-1 and TRBJ1-6; TRBD1 might be the D (6 bases). Between the trimmed V and J ends, which lost 4 bases and 8 bases, there was a span of 16 bases. Per the germline V gene, CDR1 is SGHRS and CDR2 is YFSETQ. The CDR3 spans 15 residues. The CDR3 sequence is CASSPRGTMDSPLHF. The CDR3 nucleotides are TGCGCCAGCAGCCCGAGGGGGACTATGGATTCACCCCTCCACTTT.

This clonotype was seen at least ten times. The chain combines TRBV5-1 with TRBJ2-7; D might be TRBD2 (6 bases). CDR1 SGHRS and CDR2 YFSETQ come from the germline V gene. The V gene lost 4 bases and the J gene lost 1 base, with 15 bases spanning the gap. This CDR3 comprises 15 residues. The DNA for the CDR3 is TGCGCCAGCAGCCCGTCGGGGGTGGGATCCTACGAGCAGTACTTC. Its protein product is CASSPSGVGSYEQYF.

In its sample, this clonotype was seen many times. The chain's CDR3 is CATRDGEGPQHF. Here the CDR3 DNA reads TGTGCCACCAGAGACGGTGAAGGGCCCCAGCATTTT. V usage is TRBV24-1 and J usage is TRBJ1-5; D is ambiguous. Germline V lookup: CDR1 KGHDR, CDR2 SFDVKD. The CDR3 length is 12 residues. Trimming removed 7 bases from V and 9 bases from J, with 12 bases in between.

This clonotype was detected many times. The chain uses TRBV5-1 and TRBJ2-7; 8 nucleotides align to TRBD1. Germline CDR1 is SGHRS and CDR2 is YFSETQ. The CDR3 contains 13 residues. V dropped 4 bases and J dropped 4; count of bases not matched to a gene: 4. CDR3 amino acids: CASSDGTGYEQYF. The CDR3 nucleotides read TGCGCCAGCAGCGATGGGACAGGTTACGAGCAGTACTTC.

This clonotype was found many times. The CDR3 spells CASTIGTENIQYF. The CDR3 nucleotides are TGTGCCAGCACAATAGGTACAGAAAACATTCAGTACTTC. The J gene is TRBJ2-4, the V gene TRBV6-2 or TRBV6-3; D gene uncertain. Trimming cost V 7 bases and J 5 bases, with 12 bases left between them. Germline lookup yields CDR1 MNHEY and CDR2 SVGEGT. CDR3 length: 13 amino acids.

This clonotype was counted a few times. V and J are TRBV5-1 and TRBJ1-2; D remains unclear. V lost 0 bases and J lost 8, with 11 bases in between. From germline, CDR1 is SGHRS and CDR2 YFSETQ. The CDR3 spans 13 residues. CDR3 DNA: TGCGCCAGCAGCTTGGATCGGGGAAGCGGCTACACCTTC. Amino acids: CASSLDRGSGYTF.

J is TRBJ2-7 and V is TRBV18; 11 bases match TRBD1. The CDR3 is 15 residues long. Unmatched junction bases numbered 4, after V lost 3 bases and J lost 3 bases. The germline CDR1 and CDR2 sequences are KGHSH and LQKENI. CDR3 nucleotide sequence: TGTGCCAGCTCACCGGGACAGGGGGGAAGCTACGAGCAGTACTTC. It codes for CASSPGQGGSYEQYF.

This clonotype appeared many times. J is TRBJ2-7 and V is TRBV5-1; no clear D gene. This CDR3 has 13 amino acids. V gave up 7 bases and J gave up 0 bases, with 11 bases separating them. Germline loops: CDR1 SGHRS, CDR2 YFSETQ. The CDR3 region is CASSTLTSYEQYF. The CDR3 DNA reads TGCGCCAGCTCGACGCTGACCTCCTACGAGCAGTACTTC.

This clonotype has at least ten counts. The V gene is TRBV10-3, the J gene TRBJ2-7; 11 bases are a match to TRBD1. Germline V lookup: CDR1 ENHRY, CDR2 SYGVKD. The CDR3 totals 15 residues. Unmatched junction bases numbered 6, after V lost 3 bases and J lost 5 bases. The CDR3 bases are TGTGCCATCAGTGAAGGACAGGGGGCCTTCGACGAGCAGTACTTC. Amino acid sequence: CAISEGQGAFDEQYF.

This clonotype was counted many times. The V and J genes are TRBV12-3 or TRBV12-4 and TRBJ2-5; the match to TRBD2 covers 8 bases. This CDR3 region has 16 residues. J gave up 5 bases and V 7 bases, and 15 bases lay outside the gene matches. In DNA, the CDR3 is TGTGCCAGCACCGCCCGCCGGGCCCGGGGGGGCGAGACCCAGTACTTC. Translating gives CASTARRARGGETQYF.

The V call is TRBV7-2, the J call TRBJ2-7; tentatively, D is TRBD2 (6 bases). V was clipped by 5 bases and J by 6 bases, with 14 bases between them. The CDR3 is 13 amino acids. Looked up from germline, CDR1 is SGHTA and CDR2 is FQGNSA. CDR3 in amino acids: CASSPLWRGEQYF. In nucleotides, the CDR3 is TGTGCCAGCAGCCCCTTATGGAGGGGCGAGCAGTACTTC.

This clonotype was counted only a few times. The junction does not match germline at one end; this may be a read error. The chain joins TRBV7-2 to TRBJ1-5; 7 nucleotides line up with TRBD1. CDR3 length equals 14 residues. CDR1 and CDR2 from the germline V gene are SGHTA and FQGNSA. The CDR3, as DNA: TGTGCCAGCAGTTGGAGGGACAGCAATCAGCCCCAGAATTTT. It yields the protein CASSWRDSNQPQNF.